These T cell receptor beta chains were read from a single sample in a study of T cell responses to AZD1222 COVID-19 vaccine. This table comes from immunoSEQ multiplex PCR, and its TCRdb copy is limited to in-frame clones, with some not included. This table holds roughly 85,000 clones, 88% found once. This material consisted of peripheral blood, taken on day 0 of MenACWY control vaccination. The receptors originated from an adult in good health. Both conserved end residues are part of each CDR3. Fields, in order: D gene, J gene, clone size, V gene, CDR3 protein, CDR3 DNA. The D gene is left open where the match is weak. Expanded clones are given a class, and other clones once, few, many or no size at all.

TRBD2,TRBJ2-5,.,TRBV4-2,CASSQDFSGGQEAQYF,TGTGCCAGCAGCCAAGATTTCAGCGGGGGGCAGGAGGCCCAGTACTTC
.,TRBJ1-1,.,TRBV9,CASRGEMGEAFF,TGTGCCAGCAGAGGGGAGATGGGGGAAGCTTTCTTT
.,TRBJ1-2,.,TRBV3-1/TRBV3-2,CASSLGGPLNYGYTF,TGTGCCAGCAGCCTAGGAGGGCCCCTAAACTATGGCTACACCTTC
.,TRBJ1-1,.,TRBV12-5,CASGATGNTEAFF,TGTGCTAGTGGTGCTACAGGGAACACTGAAGCTTTCTTT
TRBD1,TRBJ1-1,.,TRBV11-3,CASTSTGGVKTEAFF,TGTGCCAGCACCTCAACAGGGGGAGTAAAGACTGAAGCTTTCTTT
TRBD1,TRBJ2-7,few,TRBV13,CASSGDRGRREQYF,TGTGCCAGCAGCGGGGACAGGGGGCGGAGGGAGCAGTACTTC
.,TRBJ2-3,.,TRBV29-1,CSVELSTDTQYF,TGCAGCGTTGAACTCAGCACAGATACGCAGTATTTT
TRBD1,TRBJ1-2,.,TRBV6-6,CASSYSETGGNYGYTF,TGTGCCAGCAGTTACTCCGAGACAGGGGGTAACTATGGCTACACCTTC
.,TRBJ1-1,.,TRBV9,CASSPSGGKNTEAFF,TGTGCCAGCAGCCCCTCCGGGGGTAAGAACACTGAAGCTTTCTTT
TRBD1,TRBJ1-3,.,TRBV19,CASSTPPNRGTGNTIYF,TGTGCCAGTAGTACCCCTCCAAACAGGGGAACTGGAAACACCATATATTTT
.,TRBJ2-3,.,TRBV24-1,CATSDYQDTQYF,TGTGCCACCAGTGATTACCAAGATACGCAGTATTTT
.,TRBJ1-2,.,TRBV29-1,CSVSGPSGYTF,TGCAGCGTATCAGGGCCCAGTGGCTACACCTTC
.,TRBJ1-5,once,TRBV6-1,CASSEAWGSNQPQHF,TGTGCCAGCAGTGAAGCTTGGGGCAGTAATCAGCCCCAGCATTTT
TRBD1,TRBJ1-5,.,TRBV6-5,CASNKDRVNQPQHF,TGTGCCAGCAATAAGGACAGGGTCAATCAGCCCCAGCATTTT
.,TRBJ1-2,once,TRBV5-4,CASRTEKGNYGYTF,TGTGCCAGCAGAACGGAGAAGGGTAACTATGGCTACACCTTC
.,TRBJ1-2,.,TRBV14,CASSRDGIDYTF,TGTGCCAGCAGCAGAGACGGGATTGACTACACCTTC
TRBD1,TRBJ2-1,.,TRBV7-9,CASSRDRGNEQFF,TGTGCCAGCAGCAGGGACAGGGGCAATGAGCAGTTCTTC
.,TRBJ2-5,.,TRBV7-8,CASSLVGGRGSGETQYF,TGTGCCAGCAGCTTAGTAGGGGGTAGGGGTTCTGGCGAGACCCAGTACTTC
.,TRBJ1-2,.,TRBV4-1,CASSLLRGFSYGYTF,TGCGCCAGCAGCTTGCTCCGGGGGTTCAGCTATGGCTACACCTTC
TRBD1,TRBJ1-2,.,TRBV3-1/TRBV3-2,CASSQGTGYGYTF,TGTGCCAGCAGCCAGGGGACAGGTTATGGCTACACCTTC
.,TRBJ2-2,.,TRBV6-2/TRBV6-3,CASSADRNTGELFF,TGTGCCAGCAGCGCCGACAGGAACACCGGGGAGCTGTTTTTT
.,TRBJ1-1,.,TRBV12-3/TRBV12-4,CASSFGGGTEAFF,TGTGCCAGCAGTTTTGGGGGGGGCACTGAAGCTTTCTTT
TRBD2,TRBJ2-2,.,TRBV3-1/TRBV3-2,CASSKKRGRLPSNTGELFF,TGTGCCAGCAGCAAAAAGCGGGGGCGACTACCCTCGAACACCGGGGAGCTGTTTTTT
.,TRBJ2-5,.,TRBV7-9,CASISRAQETQYF,TGTGCCAGCATCTCGAGGGCCCAAGAGACCCAGTACTTC
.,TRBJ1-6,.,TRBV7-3,CASSLTGSPDNSPLHF,TGTGCCAGCAGCTTAACAGGGTCTCCGGATAATTCACCCCTCCACTTT
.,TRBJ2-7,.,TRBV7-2,CASSLEEGSYEQYF,TGTGCCAGCAGCTTAGAAGAGGGTTCCTACGAGCAGTACTTC
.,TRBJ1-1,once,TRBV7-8,CASSLPLGGISTEAFF,TGTGCCAGCAGCTTACCTTTGGGAGGAATCAGCACTGAAGCTTTCTTT
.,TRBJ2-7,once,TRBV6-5,CASRSMTEQYF,TGTGCCAGCAGATCCATGACCGAGCAGTACTTC
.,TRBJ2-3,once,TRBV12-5,CASGRDSGDTQYF,TGTGCTAGTGGTCGCGACAGTGGAGATACGCAGTATTTT
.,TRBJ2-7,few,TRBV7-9,CASSQRPTGRGEQYF,TGTGCCAGCAGCCAAAGGCCGACAGGTCGTGGGGAGCAGTACTTC
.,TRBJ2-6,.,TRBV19,CASSIWQPGANVLTF,TGTGCCAGTAGTATTTGGCAGCCTGGGGCCAACGTCCTGACTTTC
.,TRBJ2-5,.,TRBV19,CASSMRRGPQETQYF,TGTGCCAGTAGTATGAGGCGGGGCCCCCAAGAGACCCAGTACTTC
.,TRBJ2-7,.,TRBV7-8,CASSLTDYEQYF,TGTGCCAGCAGCTTGACGGATTACGAGCAGTACTTC
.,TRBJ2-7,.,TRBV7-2,CASSLDYSLEQYF,TGTGCCAGCAGCTTAGACTACTCTCTCGAGCAGTACTTC
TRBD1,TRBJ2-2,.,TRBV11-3,CASSSDRGSTGELFF,TGTGCCAGCAGCTCTGACAGGGGAAGCACCGGGGAGCTGTTTTTT
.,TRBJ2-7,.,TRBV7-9,CASSSFGVGSYEQYF,TGTGCCAGCAGCTCTTTTGGGGTTGGATCCTACGAGCAGTACTTC
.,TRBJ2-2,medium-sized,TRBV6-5,CASSYSPGELFF,TGTGCCAGCAGTTACTCCCCCGGGGAGCTGTTTTTT
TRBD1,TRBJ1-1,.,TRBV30,CAWSPTGEGTEAFF,TGTGCCTGGAGTCCGACAGGGGAGGGCACTGAAGCTTTCTTT
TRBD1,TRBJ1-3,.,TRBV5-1,CASSPGQENTIYF,TGCGCCAGCAGCCCAGGACAGGAAAACACCATATATTTT
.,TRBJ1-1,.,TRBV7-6,CASSLNDFIGGPEAFF,TGTGCCAGCAGCCTCAATGACTTCATAGGGGGTCCTGAAGCTTTCTTT
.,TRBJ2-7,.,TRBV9,CASSVRSLDGEQYF,TGTGCCAGCAGCGTAAGAAGCCTAGACGGCGAGCAGTACTTC
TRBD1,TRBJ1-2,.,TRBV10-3,CAISQGQGDWGYTF,TGTGCCATCAGCCAGGGACAGGGGGATTGGGGCTACACCTTC
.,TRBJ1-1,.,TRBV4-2,CASSQDVGVGNAFF,TGTGCCAGCAGCCAAGATGTGGGAGTAGGGAATGCTTTCTTT
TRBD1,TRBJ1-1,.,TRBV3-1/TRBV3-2,CASRSPGTGGSVNTEAFF,TGTGCCAGCAGATCTCCCGGGACAGGGGGCAGTGTGAACACTGAAGCTTTCTTT
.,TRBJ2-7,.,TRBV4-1,CASSPFGRPSYEQYF,TGCGCCAGCAGCCCCTTTGGGCGGCCCTCCTACGAGCAGTACTTC
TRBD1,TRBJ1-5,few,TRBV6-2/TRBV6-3,CASSWDREQHF,TGTGCCAGCAGTTGGGACAGGGAGCAGCATTTT
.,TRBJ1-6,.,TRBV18,CASSPRDSYNSPLHF,TGTGCCAGCTCACCGAGGGACTCCTATAATTCACCCCTCCACTTT
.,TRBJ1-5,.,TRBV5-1,CASSLGGVEGQPQHF,TGCGCCAGCAGCTTGGGCGGGGTCGAAGGTCAGCCCCAGCATTTT
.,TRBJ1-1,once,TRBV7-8,CASRPQGNTEAFF,TGTGCCAGCAGGCCCCAGGGAAACACTGAAGCTTTCTTT
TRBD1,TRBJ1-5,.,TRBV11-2,CASSSGQFSQPQHF,TGTGCCAGCAGCTCGGGACAGTTCAGTCAGCCCCAGCATTTT
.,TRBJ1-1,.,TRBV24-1,CATSDATSLTTEAFF,TGTGCCACCAGTGATGCTACGTCCCTTACAACTGAAGCTTTCTTT
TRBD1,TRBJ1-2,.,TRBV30,CAYEGQGLPLYGYTF,TGTGCCTACGAAGGACAGGGCCTCCCCCTCTATGGCTACACCTTC